The 24 T cell receptor beta chains reported below all come from one sample, sequenced in a study of cytomegalovirus exposure and HLA in healthy donors. It was with 60 Vbeta and 13 Jbeta primers that the PCR ran. Generated by immunoSEQ multiplex PCR, the TCRdb table keeps only in-frame clones and is missing some. The sample totals 100,000 to 150,000 clones. Input material: PBMCs. The receptor source for this set is a middle-aged woman in good health and CMV-seropositive.

The genes are TRBV6-5 and TRBJ1-1; D may be TRBD1 (6 bases). This CDR3 is built from 15 residues. Germline V gives CDR1 MNHEY, CDR2 SVGAGI. Trimming took off 2 bases at V and 4 bases at J, with 14 bases between the two ends. CDR3 sequence (DNA): TGTGCCAGCAGTTACCCACAGGGTGGGAGCACTGAAGCTTTCTTT. Its protein is CASSYPQGGSTEAFF.

The chain has TRBV5-1 and TRBJ2-3; D uncertain. V was pared by 2 bases and J by 6 bases, with 4 bases between. The germline V gene encodes CDR1 SGHRS and CDR2 YFSETQ. CDR3 length equals 11 residues. Here the CDR3 reads CASSFMDTQYF. Written as DNA, the CDR3 is TGCGCCAGCAGCTTCATGGATACGCAGTATTTT. The variable domain in full, with the rest retrieved from reference TRBV5-1 and TRBJ2-3, is KAGVTQTPRYLIKTRGQQVTLSCSPISGHRSVSWYQQTPGQGLQFLFEYFSETQRNKGNFPGRFSGRQFSNSRSEMNVSTLELGDSALYLCASSFMDTQYFGPGTRLTVL.

V is TRBV21-1 and J is TRBJ1-2; the table's D call TRBD1 went unverified against the DNA. TRBV21-1 is labeled a pseudogene. This CDR3 contains 16 residues. This CDR3 is CASSKNGKGDGYGYTF. CDR3 bases: TGTGCCAGCAGCAAAAACGGGAAGGGGGATGGCTATGGCTACACCTTC.

J is TRBJ2-7 and V is TRBV27; TRBD2 matches 7 bases. The CDR3 loop spans 13 amino acids. Germline CDR1 is MNHEY and CDR2 is SMNVEV (reference sequence). V was clipped by 5 bases and J by 5 bases; unmatched bases: 6. The CDR3 nucleotides are TGTGCCAGCAGTCCCGGGAGGCGGCACGAGCAGTACTTC. This translates into CASSPGRRHEQYF.

V gene TRBV5-1 combines with J gene TRBJ2-2; 10 nucleotides agree with TRBD1. Germline CDR1 is SGHRS and CDR2 is YFSETQ. CDR3 length: 15 amino acids. Trimming removed 4 bases from V and 5 bases from J; junction bases left unmatched: 5. CDR3 nucleotides: TGCGCCAGCAGCGCGGGACAGGGGCGGACCGGGGAGCTGTTTTTT. As protein: CASSAGQGRTGELFF.

The chain couples TRBV5-6 to TRBJ1-1; D remains unclear. Germline-derived CDR1 and CDR2 are SGHDT and YYEEEE. This CDR3 region has 15 residues. V shed 0 bases and J shed 1 base, with 10 bases lying between them. The CDR3 coding sequence is TGTGCCAGCAGCTTGGGTGGCGGCCAGAACACTGAAGCTTTCTTT. This translates into CASSLGGGQNTEAFF.

The J gene is TRBJ2-7, the V gene TRBV15, with 11 bases lining up with TRBD1. The CDR3 is made up of 14 amino acids. J gave up 2 bases and V 3 bases, and 0 bases lay outside the gene matches. In germline, CDR1 is LNHNV, CDR2 YYDKDF (reference sequence). CDR3 DNA sequence: TGTGCCACCAGCAGGGGACAGGGGGCCTACGAGCAGTACTTC. Protein product: CATSRGQGAYEQYF. Full variable domain (missing parts from reference TRBV15 and TRBJ2-7): DAMVIQNPRYQVTQFGKPVTLSCSQTLNHNVMYWYQQKSSQAPKLLFHYYDKDFNNEADTPDNFQSRRPNTSFCFLDIRSPGLGDTAMYLCATSRGQGAYEQYFGPGTRLTVT.

The V call is TRBV19, the J call TRBJ2-1, with 11 nucleotides matching TRBD2. Germline assignment: CDR1 LNHDA and CDR2 SQIVND (reference sequence). CDR3 length: 17 residues. J gave up 6 bases and V 8 bases, and 15 bases lay outside the gene matches. CDR3 sequence: CASRRIIAGGPGNEQFF. In DNA, the CDR3 is TGTGCCAGTCGGAGAATCATAGCGGGAGGGCCAGGCAATGAGCAGTTCTTC.

This chain uses TRBV7-9 with TRBJ1-1; D ambiguous. The CDR3 sequence is 12 residues long. Trimming took off 4 bases at V and 3 bases at J, with 6 bases between the two ends. Germline CDR1 reads SEHNR; CDR2 reads FQNEAQ (reference sequence). CDR3 DNA: TGTGCCAGCAGCTGGGAGGACACTGAAGCTTTCTTT. Its translation: CASSWEDTEAFF.

The rearrangement uses TRBV6-1 and TRBJ2-1; 13 bases match TRBD2. The CDR3 contains 15 residues. CDR1 and CDR2 (germline): MNHNS, SASEGT. The V and J ends lost 6 bases and 7 bases, in that order; junction bases with no gene match: 6. The CDR3: CASSMGLAGSNEQFF. CDR3 sequence (DNA): TGTGCCAGCAGCATGGGACTAGCGGGAAGTAATGAGCAGTTCTTC.

The genes are TRBV10-2 and TRBJ2-7; 8 bases line up with TRBD2. The V segment lost 5 bases and the J segment 2 bases; nucleotides outside the gene matches: 8. The CDR3 contains 15 residues. The germline V gene has CDR1 WSHSY and CDR2 SAAADI. The CDR3 sequence is CASSIGLAEAYEQYF. CDR3 nucleotides: TGCGCCAGCAGTATTGGACTAGCTGAAGCCTACGAGCAGTACTTC.

V is TRBV30 and J is TRBJ1-3, with TRBD1 identical over 7 bases. This CDR3 has 13 residues. Losses at the gene ends were 4 bases for V and 2 bases for J; bases not matched to a gene: 2. Germline V lookup: CDR1 GTSNPN, CDR2 SVGIG (reference sequence). The CDR3 coding sequence is TGTGCCTGGAAAGGGGGCGCTGGAAACACCATATATTTT. Amino acids: CAWKGGAGNTIYF.

The chain links TRBV4-1 to TRBJ2-5; 7 positions match TRBD1. This CDR3 is 15 amino acids long. Unmatched junction bases numbered 6, after V lost 3 bases and J lost 2 bases. Germline CDR1 is MGHRA and CDR2 is YSYEKL. The CDR3 DNA follows: TGCGCCAGCAGCCAGCGCGGACAGGCGCAAGAGACCCAGTACTTC. Translation gives CASSQRGQAQETQYF.

The chain carries TRBV5-1 and TRBJ1-3, with 9 positions matching TRBD1. The CDR3 sequence is 15 residues long. CDR1 is SGHRS and CDR2 is YFSETQ in the germline V gene. Trimming removed 3 bases from V and 3 bases from J; junction bases left unmatched: 4. The CDR3 region has the DNA TGCGCCAGCAGCTGGGGGACAGGGAGTGGAAACACCATATATTTT. Its protein product is CASSWGTGSGNTIYF.

The rearrangement links TRBV30 to TRBJ1-2, with TRBD1 matching 10 bases. The CDR3 spans 14 residues. In germline, CDR1 is GTSNPN, CDR2 SVGIG (reference sequence). V lost 2 bases and J lost 6; bases outside the gene matches: 6. The CDR3 here is CAWSLRQGANGYTF. As DNA, the CDR3 is TGTGCCTGGAGTCTTCGACAGGGGGCCAATGGCTACACCTTC.

This chain links TRBV6-1 with TRBJ2-5; possible D gene TRBD1, 5 bases. The germline V and J ends were trimmed by 6 bases and 0 bases, with 14 bases remaining between them. The CDR3 runs to 15 residues. Germline loops: CDR1 MNHNS, CDR2 SASEGT. As DNA, the CDR3 is TGTGCCAGCAGCCACTCGACAGCACACCAAGAGACCCAGTACTTC. Its translation is CASSHSTAHQETQYF.

The genes are TRBV19 and TRBJ2-5; no clear D gene. TRBJ2-7 explains the end of the DNA better; the J call may be wrong. The CDR3 is made up of 15 amino acids. CDR1 is LNHDA and CDR2 is SQIVND in the germline V gene (reference sequence). In nucleotides, the CDR3 is TGTGCCAGTAGCCCCTATGAGACGGGTGCCTACGAGCAGTACTTC. Translation gives CASSPYETGAYEQYF.

The V gene is TRBV5-4, the J gene TRBJ2-7; TRBD2 agrees at 12 bases. CDR1 is SGHNT and CDR2 is YYREEE in the germline V gene (reference sequence). Trimming cost V 5 bases and J 6 bases; bases outside gene matches: 12. CDR3 length: 16 amino acids. The CDR3 nucleotides read TGTGCCAGCAGTTCCGGGACTAGCGGGCACAACCTCGAGCAGTACTTC. Amino acids: CASSSGTSGHNLEQYF.

The V gene is TRBV5-1, the J gene TRBJ2-1; 13 nucleotides match TRBD2. This CDR3 has 18 residues. Losses at the gene ends were 2 bases for V and 5 bases for J; bases not matched to a gene: 10. Germline V CDR1 and CDR2: SGHRS, YFSETQ. The CDR3 loop reads CASSLGTSGKWVHNEQFF. The CDR3 DNA follows: TGCGCCAGCAGCTTAGGGACTAGCGGGAAGTGGGTACACAATGAGCAGTTCTTC.

The CDR3 loop is CASRRDQPQHF. CDR3 coding DNA: TGTGCCAGCCGTCGGGATCAGCCCCAGCATTTT. The chain is built from TRBV2 and TRBJ1-5; D is ambiguous. Germline CDR1 is SNHLY and CDR2 is FYNNEI. V was shortened by 8 bases and J by 5 bases, with 7 bases between the two germline ends. The CDR3 has 11 amino acids.

The V gene is TRBV7-9, the J gene TRBJ1-1; a possible D gene is TRBD1 (5 bases). The germline CDR1 and CDR2 sequences are SEHNR and FQNEAQ (reference sequence). The CDR3 spans 16 residues. Deletions cut 6 bases from V and 5 bases from J, with 22 bases between. The CDR3 is CASRGGGSAPITEAFF. The CDR3 nucleotides read TGTGCCAGCAGGGGCGGGGGGTCTGCCCCGATAACTGAAGCTTTCTTT. Full variable domain (rest looked up from reference TRBV7-9 and TRBJ1-1): DTGVSQNPRHKITKRGQNVTFRCDPISEHNRLYWYRQTLGQGPEFLTYFQNEAQLEKSRLLSDRFSAERPKGSFSTLEIQRTEQGDSAMYLCASRGGGSAPITEAFFGQGTRLTVV.

The chain links TRBV5-1 to TRBJ2-1, with 12 bases that match TRBD2. After removal of 4 bases from V and 7 bases from J, the junction contained 9 bases not matched to a gene. The CDR3 sequence is 16 residues long. Germline V gene sequence: CDR1 SGHRS, CDR2 YFSETQ. The CDR3 sequence: CASSLRTSGIGNEQFF. The CDR3, as DNA: TGCGCCAGCAGCCTCCGGACTAGCGGGATTGGGAATGAGCAGTTCTTC.

The rearrangement joins TRBV5-4 to TRBJ1-1, with 7 nucleotides matching TRBD1. The junction had 3 bases not matched to a gene; V was cut back by 4 bases and J by 3 bases. The CDR3 extends over 13 amino acids. Germline CDR1 SGHNT, CDR2 YYREEE (reference sequence). The CDR3 loop reads CASSHTGDTEAFF. The DNA for the CDR3 is TGTGCCAGCAGCCATACAGGGGACACTGAAGCTTTCTTT.

The chain employs TRBV19 and TRBJ1-6; weak D call: TRBD1 (5 bases). V was shortened by 5 bases and J by 7 bases, with 15 bases between the two germline ends. The CDR3 runs 15 residues. Germline V CDR1 and CDR2: LNHDA, SQIVND (reference sequence). CDR3 sequence reads: CASSYPTGGNSPLHF. Written as DNA, the CDR3 is TGTGCCAGTAGTTATCCGACCGGGGGGAATTCACCCCTCCACTTT.